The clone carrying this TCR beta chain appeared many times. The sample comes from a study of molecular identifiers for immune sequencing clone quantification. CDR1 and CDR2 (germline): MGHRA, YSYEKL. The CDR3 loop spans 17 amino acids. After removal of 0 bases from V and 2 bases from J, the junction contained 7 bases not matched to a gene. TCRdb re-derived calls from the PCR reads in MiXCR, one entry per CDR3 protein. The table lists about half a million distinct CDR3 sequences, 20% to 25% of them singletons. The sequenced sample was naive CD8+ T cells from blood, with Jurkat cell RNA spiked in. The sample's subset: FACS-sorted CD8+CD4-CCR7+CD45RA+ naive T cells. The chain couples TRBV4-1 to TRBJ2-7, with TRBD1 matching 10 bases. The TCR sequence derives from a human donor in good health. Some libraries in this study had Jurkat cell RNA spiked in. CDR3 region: CASSQDRGQGPPYEQYF. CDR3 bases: TGCGCCAGCAGCCAAGATAGGGGACAGGGGCCGCCCTACGAGCAGTACTTC.